The 32 T cell receptor beta chains below were found in one sample sequenced in a study of Ad26.COV2.S vaccination and SARS-CoV-2 variants. Profiled with immunoSEQ multiplex PCR; TCRdb holds only in-frame clones, not every one. This sample carries about 440,000 clones, 90% of them seen once, and the ten largest clones take around 4.5%. Specified treatment: roughly 18 received Ad26.COV2.S at low or high dose, single or two shots; about 5 received placebo; per-sample allocation not given. Material that was analyzed had been drawn on day 63 after the first vaccine or placebo injection. The sequences come from peripheral blood, collected in a trial of Ad26.COV2.S vaccine versus placebo. The receptors derive from a person aged 18-65 years who received the Ad26.COV2.S COVID-19 vaccine or a placebo.

V usage is TRBV7-2 and J usage is TRBJ2-5; D remains ambiguous. CDR1 and CDR2 from the germline V gene are SGHTA and FQGNSA. CDR3 length: 12 residues. Trimming removed 5 bases from V and 1 base from J, with 5 bases in between. CDR3 amino acids: CASSRRQETQYF. CDR3 nucleotides: TGTGCCAGCAGCCGACGCCAAGAGACCCAGTACTTC.

This chain uses TRBV3-1 (or the pseudogene TRBV3-2) with TRBJ1-5, with D possibly matching TRBD1 (6 bases). V dropped 7 bases and J dropped 3 bases, with 13 bases sitting between them. CDR1 and CDR2 (germline): LGHDT, YNNKEL (reference sequence). This CDR3 region has 14 residues. The CDR3 DNA follows: TGTGCCAGCACCCGCGGGACATCCAATCAGCCCCAGCATTTT. The encoded protein is CASTRGTSNQPQHF.

The chain links TRBV7-2 to TRBJ1-2; unclear D gene. CDR1 is SGHTA, CDR2 FQGNSA, per germline. The length of the CDR3 is 14 residues. Trimming took 2 bases from V and 0 from J, leaving 7 bases between them. The CDR3 DNA is TGTGCCAGCAGCTTAAGCTCACCTAACTATGGCTACACCTTC. It specifies CASSLSSPNYGYTF.

The chain couples TRBV9 to TRBJ2-5; weak D call: TRBD2 (5 bases). Germline V gene lookup returns CDR1 SGDLS and CDR2 YYNGEE. V was pared by 0 bases and J by 1 base, with 10 bases between. The CDR3 extends over 15 amino acids. The CDR3 sequence: CASSVAGYPQETQYF. The CDR3 bases are TGTGCCAGCAGCGTAGCGGGATACCCCCAAGAGACCCAGTACTTC.

The chain employs TRBV10-3 and TRBJ2-1; TRBD2 matches 8 bases. The V gene's germline CDR1 is ENHRY and CDR2 SYGVKD. V lost 0 bases to trimming and J lost 5 bases; unmatched junction nucleotides: 3. The CDR3 contains 15 residues. The chain's CDR3 is CAISESGTRNNEQFF. The DNA of the CDR3 is TGTGCCATCAGTGAGTCGGGGACTAGAAACAATGAGCAGTTCTTC.

This clone has a single count. One junction end does not reproduce the germline sequence, and a read error may be involved. The DNA for the CDR3 is TGTGCCAGCAGCTTCCTAGAATTT. Translation: CASSFLEF. The rearrangement links TRBV7-9 to TRBJ2-3; D gene uncertain. CDR1 and CDR2 (germline): SEHNR, FQNEAQ (reference sequence). The length of the CDR3 is 8 residues.

The chain uses TRBV5-5 and TRBJ2-1; 7 bases are shared with TRBD2. V lost 2 bases to trimming and J lost 4 bases; unmatched junction nucleotides: 6. Germline V lookup: CDR1 SGHKS, CDR2 YYEKEE (reference sequence). The CDR3 extends over 15 amino acids. CDR3 sequence (DNA): TGTGCCAGCAGCTTACACAGCGGGGAGTACAATGAGCAGTTCTTC. The encoded protein is CASSLHSGEYNEQFF.

The J gene is TRBJ2-7, the V gene TRBV7-2, with D tentatively TRBD1 or TRBD2 (5 bases each). Germline V gene sequence: CDR1 SGHTA, CDR2 FQGNSA. The length of the CDR3 is 16 residues. V lost 0 bases and J lost 7, with 19 bases in between. The CDR3 coding sequence is TGTGCCAGCAGCTTAGCCGCAGGGACGGCGACACGGGAGCAGTACTTC. It codes for CASSLAAGTATREQYF. The full variable domain, its missing parts supplied by reference TRBV7-2 and TRBJ2-7, is GAGVSQSPSNKVTEKGKDVELRCDPISGHTALYWYRQSLGQGLEFLIYFQGNSAPDKSGLPSDRFSAERTGGSVSTLTIQRTQQEDSAVYLCASSLAAGTATREQYFGPGTRLTVT.

The chain carries TRBV9 and TRBJ2-3, with D unresolved. The germline V gene encodes CDR1 SGDLS and CDR2 YYNGEE. Trimming took off 3 bases at V and 0 bases at J, with 8 bases between the two ends. CDR3 length equals 14 residues. The CDR3 reads CASSAVQSTDTQYF. As DNA, the CDR3 is TGTGCCAGCAGCGCAGTACAGAGCACAGATACGCAGTATTTT.

The chain combines TRBV12-3 or TRBV12-4 with TRBJ2-7, with D unclear. V was cut by 1 base and J by 3 bases, with 7 bases left in between. The CDR3 loop spans 13 amino acids. This CDR3 reads CASSLGTNYEQYF. CDR3 DNA sequence: TGTGCCAGCAGTTTAGGGACCAACTACGAGCAGTACTTC.

This clone was counted a single time. The V gene is TRBV12-3 or TRBV12-4, the J gene TRBJ2-7; D call uncertain. The V and J ends lost 4 bases and 1 base respectively, with 5 bases between them. This CDR3 comprises 12 residues. The DNA of the CDR3 is TGTGCCAGCAGTTCAGTTTCCTACGAGCAGTACTTC. It encodes CASSSVSYEQYF.

CDR3 nucleotide sequence: TGTGCCAGCAGCTTCCCACAGGGGTCGCTGAACACTGAAGCTTTCTTT. Protein product: CASSFPQGSLNTEAFF. The rearrangement joins TRBV5-4 to TRBJ1-1; 7 nucleotides line up with TRBD1. V shed 2 bases and J 0 bases; nucleotides not matched to a gene: 7. From germline, CDR1 is SGHNT and CDR2 YYREEE (reference sequence). This CDR3 has 16 amino acids.

The chain has TRBV19 and TRBJ1-1, with D possibly matching TRBD1 (6 bases). V lost 5 bases, J lost 4 bases, and 11 bases lay in between. The CDR3 is 13 residues long. Germline CDR1 is LNHDA and CDR2 is SQIVND (reference sequence). The CDR3 DNA follows: TGTGCCAGTAGTCAAAACAGGGCCACTGAAGCTTTCTTT. This sequence encodes CASSQNRATEAFF.

This sequence joins TRBV5-5 and TRBJ2-3, with TRBD2 matching 13 bases. The CDR3 is made up of 16 amino acids. With 3 bases clipped from V and 0 bases from J, the junction kept 1 base outside the gene matches. CDR1 SGHKS and CDR2 YYEKEE come from the germline V gene (reference sequence). DNA of the CDR3: TGTGCCAGCAGCTGGGGACTAGCGGGGAGCACAGATACGCAGTATTTT. Its protein is CASSWGLAGSTDTQYF.

The J gene is TRBJ2-1, the V gene TRBV24-1; 7 bases line up with TRBD2. The CDR3 contains 16 residues. The J segment lost 4 bases and the V segment lost 4 bases, leaving 9 bases of the junction unmatched. The germline V gene encodes CDR1 KGHDR and CDR2 SFDVKD. This CDR3 reads CATSDPGLTGYNEQFF. Here the CDR3 DNA reads TGTGCCACCAGTGACCCGGGACTAACTGGGTACAATGAGCAGTTCTTC.

With regard to this clone: Other DNA variants within this sample encode the same CDR3. The J gene is TRBJ1-1, the V gene TRBV6-5, with D possibly TRBD1 on 5 matching bases. Germline loops: CDR1 MNHEY, CDR2 SVGAGI. The V and J ends lost 6 bases and 4 bases respectively, with 12 bases between them. CDR3 length: 13 residues. The CDR3 region has the DNA TGTGCCAGCAGAAGAGGTGGGGGCACTGAAGCTTTCTTT. It is translated as CASRRGGGTEAFF.

V usage is TRBV6-5 and J usage is TRBJ2-7; the match to TRBD1 covers 7 bases. This CDR3 spans 14 amino acids. The junction had 4 bases not matched to a gene; V was cut back by 5 bases and J by 0 bases. Germline CDR1 reads MNHEY; CDR2 reads SVGAGI. This chain's CDR3 is CASSTGAISYEQYF. In DNA form, the CDR3 reads TGTGCCAGCAGTACAGGGGCCATCTCCTACGAGCAGTACTTC.

The chain has TRBV6-5 and TRBJ2-1; 10 nucleotides match TRBD1. The germline V gene encodes CDR1 MNHEY and CDR2 SVGAGI. V lost 8 bases, J lost 1 base, and 2 bases stayed unmatched. The CDR3 length is 14 residues. The CDR3 is CASGQGGSYNEQFF. CDR3 coding DNA: TGTGCCAGCGGACAGGGGGGATCCTACAATGAGCAGTTCTTC.

V and J are TRBV9 and TRBJ2-1, with TRBD2 matching 9 bases. Trimming cost V 2 bases and J 2 bases; bases outside gene matches: 2. From germline, CDR1 is SGDLS and CDR2 YYNGEE. The length of the CDR3 is 15 residues. The CDR3 here is CASSVIAGAYNEQFF. DNA of the CDR3: TGTGCCAGCAGCGTTATAGCGGGAGCCTACAATGAGCAGTTCTTC.

This rearrangement joins TRBV3-1 (or the pseudogene TRBV3-2) to TRBJ2-1; the D gene is possibly TRBD2 (5 bases). CDR3 size: 14 residues. In germline, CDR1 is LGHDT, CDR2 YNNKEL (reference sequence). V was trimmed by 5 bases and J by 8 bases, leaving 16 bases between them. Here the CDR3 DNA reads TGTGCCAGCAGCTCGGAGGCACAACGGGATGAGCAGTTCTTC. It specifies CASSSEAQRDEQFF.

The chain joins TRBV4-3 to TRBJ2-1; D remains ambiguous. The V and J ends lost 8 bases and 8 bases respectively, with 22 bases between them. The length of the CDR3 is 15 residues. Germline V gene data show CDR1 as LGHNA and CDR2 as YSLEER. The CDR3 sequence is CASQTSVLPGDEQFF. CDR3 coding DNA: TGCGCCAGCCAGACCTCGGTTCTACCTGGGGATGAGCAGTTCTTC.

This chain uses TRBV7-9 with TRBJ2-1, with 7 bases aligning to TRBD1. Germline V lookup: CDR1 SEHNR, CDR2 FQNEAQ (reference sequence). This CDR3 is 12 amino acids long. V was pared by 5 bases and J by 9 bases, with 4 bases of the junction left unmatched. The CDR3 region is CASSQGGGEQFF. DNA for the CDR3: TGTGCCAGCAGCCAAGGGGGCGGTGAGCAGTTCTTC.

This chain connects TRBV2 to TRBJ2-7; 11 positions agree with TRBD2. The trim removed 11 bases at V and 2 bases at J, leaving 2 bases unmatched. This CDR3 region has 12 residues. Germline-derived CDR1 and CDR2 are SNHLY and FYNNEI. The DNA for the CDR3 is TGTGCCGGGGGACTAGCGGCCTACGAGCAGTACTTC. Its protein is CAGGLAAYEQYF.

V and J are TRBV15 and TRBJ2-7, with unresolved D. CDR3 size: 14 residues. Germline values: CDR1 LNHNV, CDR2 YYDKDF (reference sequence). Trimming cost V 2 bases and J 7 bases, with 15 bases left between them. CDR3 coding DNA: TGTGCCACCAGCAGATCTAGGGTACCCGGGGAGCAGTACTTC. The encoded protein is CATSRSRVPGEQYF.

V is TRBV5-8 and J is TRBJ2-7, with a possible D match to TRBD1 (5 bases). Germline V lookup: CDR1 SGHTS, CDR2 YDEGEE. V dropped 5 bases and J dropped 7 bases, with 10 bases sitting between them. The CDR3 is 11 residues long. The CDR3 region has the DNA TGTGCCAGCAGAACCAGGGAAGAGCAGTACTTC. Amino acid sequence: CASRTREEQYF.

This chain links TRBV10-3 with TRBJ2-1; D is perhaps TRBD2 (5 bases). This CDR3 region has 15 residues. CDR1 is ENHRY and CDR2 is SYGVKD in the germline V gene. V was cut by 3 bases and J by 6 bases, with 15 bases left in between. CDR3 nucleotide sequence: TGTGCCATCAGTGACGCAGGATACGGGATCAATGAGCAGTTCTTC. Protein: CAISDAGYGINEQFF.

CDR3 sequence (DNA): TGTGCCAGCAGCTTGAGCGGGAACCCCGCAGAGCAGTTCTTC. Amino acid sequence: CASSLSGNPAEQFF. The chain carries TRBV7-2 and TRBJ2-1; 7 nucleotides line up with TRBD2. The V and J ends lost 3 bases and 10 bases, in that order; junction bases with no gene match: 9. CDR1 is SGHTA and CDR2 is FQGNSA in the germline V gene. The CDR3 loop spans 14 amino acids.

This clone was picked up one time. The chain employs TRBV29-1 and TRBJ2-7; perhaps TRBD2 as D (5 bases). This CDR3 contains 15 residues. Trimming removed 1 base at V and 0 bases at J, with 13 bases between. Germline CDR1 SQVTM, CDR2 ANQGSEA. The CDR3 DNA sequence: TGCAGCGTTGAAGGCACAAGTGAGGGCTCCTACGAGCAGTACTTC. Its protein product is CSVEGTSEGSYEQYF.

The rearrangement links TRBV7-9 to TRBJ2-3, with TRBD1 matching over 9 bases. V trimming: 3 bases; J trimming: 3 bases; junction bases outside the gene matches: 10. The CDR3 covers 17 residues. Germline V gene data show CDR1 as SEHNR and CDR2 as FQNEAQ (reference sequence). The CDR3 reads CASSFQTGGRGTDTQYF. The CDR3 DNA reads as TGTGCCAGCAGCTTCCAAACAGGGGGCCGCGGAACAGATACGCAGTATTTT.

Only a few counts were recorded for this clone. The sample carries other DNA sequences with the same CDR3. The chain is built from TRBV9 and TRBJ2-5, with D possibly matching TRBD1 (6 bases). Trimming removed 0 bases from V and 5 bases from J, with 8 bases in between. The CDR3 totals 13 residues. Germline-derived CDR1 and CDR2 are SGDLS and YYNGEE. The CDR3 spells CASSVGQGETQYF. CDR3 nucleotide sequence: TGTGCCAGCAGCGTAGGGCAGGGGGAGACCCAGTACTTC.

The chain joins TRBV6-5 to TRBJ1-4; 8 nucleotides line up with TRBD1. Germline CDR1 is MNHEY and CDR2 is SVGAGI. The CDR3 totals 14 residues. J gave up 7 bases and V 6 bases, and 7 bases lay outside the gene matches. Here the CDR3 reads CASRGGQGLEKLFF. For the CDR3, the DNA is TGTGCCAGCAGGGGAGGACAGGGCCTTGAAAAACTGTTTTTT.

The rearrangement links TRBV9 to TRBJ2-7, with D maybe TRBD2 (6 bases). The CDR3 totals 14 residues. Trimming took off 3 bases at V and 4 bases at J, with 14 bases between the two ends. Germline V gene lookup returns CDR1 SGDLS and CDR2 YYNGEE. CDR3 DNA: TGTGCCAGCAGCGCCGGGGGACGAACTTACGAGCAGTACTTC. This gives the protein CASSAGGRTYEQYF.